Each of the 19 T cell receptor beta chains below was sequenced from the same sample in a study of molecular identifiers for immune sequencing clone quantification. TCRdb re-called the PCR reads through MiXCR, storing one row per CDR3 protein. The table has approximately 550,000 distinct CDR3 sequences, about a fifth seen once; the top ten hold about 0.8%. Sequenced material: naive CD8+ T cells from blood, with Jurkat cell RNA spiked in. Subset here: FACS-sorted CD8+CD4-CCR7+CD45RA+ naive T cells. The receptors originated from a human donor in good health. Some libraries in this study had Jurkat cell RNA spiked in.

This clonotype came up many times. The CDR3 DNA sequence: TGTGCCAGTAGGACAGCAGATCAGCCCCAGCATTTT. Protein sequence: CASRTADQPQHF. This chain uses TRBV19 with TRBJ1-5; the D gene is possibly TRBD1 (5 bases). CDR3 length: 12 residues. In germline, CDR1 is LNHDA, CDR2 SQIVND (reference sequence). The V end lost 6 bases, the J end lost 5 bases, and 8 bases lay between the germline ends.

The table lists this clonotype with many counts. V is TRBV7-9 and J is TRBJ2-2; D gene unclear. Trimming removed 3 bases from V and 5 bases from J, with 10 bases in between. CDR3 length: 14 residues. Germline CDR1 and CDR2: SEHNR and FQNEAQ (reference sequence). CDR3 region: CASSFSYITGELFF. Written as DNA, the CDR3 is TGTGCCAGCAGCTTCTCCTACATAACCGGGGAGCTGTTTTTT.

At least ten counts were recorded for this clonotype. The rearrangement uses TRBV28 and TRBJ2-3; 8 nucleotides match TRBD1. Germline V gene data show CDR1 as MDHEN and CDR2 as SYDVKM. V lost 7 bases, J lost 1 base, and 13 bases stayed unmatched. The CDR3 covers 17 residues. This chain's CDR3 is CASTGHPQDRGTDTQYF. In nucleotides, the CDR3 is TGTGCCAGCACCGGTCACCCCCAGGACAGGGGCACAGATACGCAGTATTTT. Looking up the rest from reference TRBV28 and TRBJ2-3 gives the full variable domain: DVKVTQSSRYLVKRTGEKVFLECVQDMDHENMFWYRQDPGLGLRLIYFSYDVKMKEKGDIPEGYSVSREKKERFSLILESASTNQTSMYLCASTGHPQDRGTDTQYFGPGTRLTVL.

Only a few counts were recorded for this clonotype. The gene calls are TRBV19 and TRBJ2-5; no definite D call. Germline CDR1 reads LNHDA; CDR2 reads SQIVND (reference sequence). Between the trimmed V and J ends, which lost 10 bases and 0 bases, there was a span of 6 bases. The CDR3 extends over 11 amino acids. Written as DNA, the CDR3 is TGTGCCACAGAGTACCAAGAGACCCAGTACTTC. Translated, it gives CATEYQETQYF.

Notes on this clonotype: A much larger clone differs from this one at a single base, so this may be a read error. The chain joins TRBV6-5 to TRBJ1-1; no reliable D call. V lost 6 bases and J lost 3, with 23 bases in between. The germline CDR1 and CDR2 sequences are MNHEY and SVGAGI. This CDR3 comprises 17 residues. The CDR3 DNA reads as TGTGCCAGCAGATACAGTGACGGAAGCATAACGGACACTGAAGCTTTCTTT. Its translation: CASRYSDGSITDTEAFF.

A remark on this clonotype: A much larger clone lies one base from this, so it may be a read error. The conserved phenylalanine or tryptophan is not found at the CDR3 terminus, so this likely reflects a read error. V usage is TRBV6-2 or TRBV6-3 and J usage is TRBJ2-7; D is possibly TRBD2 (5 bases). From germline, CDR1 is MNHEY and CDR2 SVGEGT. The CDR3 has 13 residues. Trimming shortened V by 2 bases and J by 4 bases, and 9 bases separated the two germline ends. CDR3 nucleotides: TGTGCCAGCAGTTACGGGAGTTGGTACGAGCAGTACCTC. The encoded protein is CASSYGSWYEQYL.

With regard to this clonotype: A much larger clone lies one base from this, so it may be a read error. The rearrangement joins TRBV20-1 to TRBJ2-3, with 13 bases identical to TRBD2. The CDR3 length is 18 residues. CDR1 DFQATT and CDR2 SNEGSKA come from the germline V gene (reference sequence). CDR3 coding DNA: TGCGGTGCTACAGGACTAGCGGGGGTGCATCCAGCCACAGATACGCAGTATTTT. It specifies CGATGLAGVHPATDTQYF.

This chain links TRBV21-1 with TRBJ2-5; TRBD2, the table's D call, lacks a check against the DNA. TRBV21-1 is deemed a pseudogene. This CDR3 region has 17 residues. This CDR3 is CASSKNGRVKLLQTQYF. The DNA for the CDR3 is TGTGCCAGCAGCAAGAACGGGAGGGTTAAACTGTTGCAGACCCAGTACTTC.

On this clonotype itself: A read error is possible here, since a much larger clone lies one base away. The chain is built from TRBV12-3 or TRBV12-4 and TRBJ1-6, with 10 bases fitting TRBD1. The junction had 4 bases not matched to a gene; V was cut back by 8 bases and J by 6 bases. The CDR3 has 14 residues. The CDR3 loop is CASGDRGTNSPLHF. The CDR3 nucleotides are TGTGCCAGCGGGGACAGGGGTACTAATTCACCCCTCCACTTT.

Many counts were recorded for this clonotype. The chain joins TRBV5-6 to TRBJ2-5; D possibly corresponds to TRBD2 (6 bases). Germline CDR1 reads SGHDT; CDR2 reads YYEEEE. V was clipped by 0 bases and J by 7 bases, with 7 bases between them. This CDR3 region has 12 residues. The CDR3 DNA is TGTGCCAGCAGCTTGGCCGGGAGGACCCAGTACTTC. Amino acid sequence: CASSLAGRTQYF.

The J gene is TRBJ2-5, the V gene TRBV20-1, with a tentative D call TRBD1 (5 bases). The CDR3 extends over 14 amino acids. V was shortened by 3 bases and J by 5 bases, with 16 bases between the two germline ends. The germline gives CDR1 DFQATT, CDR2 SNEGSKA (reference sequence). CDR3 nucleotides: TGCAGTGCTAGTTCGTCTTACCCAGGGGAGACCCAGTACTTC. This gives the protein CSASSSYPGETQYF.

CDR3 in amino acids: CASSLTGANQPQHF. DNA for the CDR3: TGTGCCAGCAGTTTGACAGGGGCAAATCAGCCCCAGCATTTT. V is TRBV27 and J is TRBJ1-5, with 8 bases fitting TRBD1. J lost 4 bases, V lost 3 bases, and 2 bases had no gene match. Germline CDR1 MNHEY, CDR2 SMNVEV (reference sequence). CDR3 length: 14 residues.

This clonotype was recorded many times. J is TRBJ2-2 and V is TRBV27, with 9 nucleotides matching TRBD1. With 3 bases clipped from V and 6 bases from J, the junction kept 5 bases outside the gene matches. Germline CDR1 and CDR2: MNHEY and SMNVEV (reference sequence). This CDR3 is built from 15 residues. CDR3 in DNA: TGTGCCAGCAGTTTGGGGACAGGGTCCCCCGGGGAGCTGTTTTTT. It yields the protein CASSLGTGSPGELFF.

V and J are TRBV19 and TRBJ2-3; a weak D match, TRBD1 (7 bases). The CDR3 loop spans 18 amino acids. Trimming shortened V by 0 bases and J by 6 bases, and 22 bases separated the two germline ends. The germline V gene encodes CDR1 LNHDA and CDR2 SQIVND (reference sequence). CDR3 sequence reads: CASSIESGGTVGSDTQYF. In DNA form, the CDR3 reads TGTGCCAGTAGTATAGAATCGGGCGGGACAGTCGGGTCGGATACGCAGTATTTT.

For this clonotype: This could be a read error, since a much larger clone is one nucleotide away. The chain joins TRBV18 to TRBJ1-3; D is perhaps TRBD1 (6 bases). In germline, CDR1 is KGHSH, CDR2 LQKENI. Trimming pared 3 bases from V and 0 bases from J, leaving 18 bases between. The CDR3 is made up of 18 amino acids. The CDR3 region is CASSPLGQETTSGNTIYF. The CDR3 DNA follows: TGTGCCAGCTCACCTTTGGGACAAGAGACCACCTCTGGAAACACCATATATTTT.

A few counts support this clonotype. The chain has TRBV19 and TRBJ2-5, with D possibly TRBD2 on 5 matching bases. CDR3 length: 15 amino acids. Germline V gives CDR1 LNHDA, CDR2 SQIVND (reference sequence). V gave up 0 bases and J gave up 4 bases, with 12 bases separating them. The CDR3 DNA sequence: TGTGCCAGTAGTATAGATCAAGGACTCCTAGAGACCCAGTACTTC. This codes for CASSIDQGLLETQYF.

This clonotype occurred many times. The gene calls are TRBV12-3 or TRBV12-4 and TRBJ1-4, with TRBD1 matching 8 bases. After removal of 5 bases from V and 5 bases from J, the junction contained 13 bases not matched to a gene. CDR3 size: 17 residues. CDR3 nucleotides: TGTGCCAGCAGTCCGTCGACAGGGGAGGTTTTAAATGAAAAACTGTTTTTT. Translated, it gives CASSPSTGEVLNEKLFF.

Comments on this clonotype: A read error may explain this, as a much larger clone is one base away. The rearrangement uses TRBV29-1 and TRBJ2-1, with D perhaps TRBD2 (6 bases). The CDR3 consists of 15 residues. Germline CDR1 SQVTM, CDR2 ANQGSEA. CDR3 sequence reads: CGAEAVASAIDEQFF. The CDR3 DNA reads TGCGGCGCTGAGGCGGTCGCTAGCGCTATTGATGAGCAGTTCTTC.

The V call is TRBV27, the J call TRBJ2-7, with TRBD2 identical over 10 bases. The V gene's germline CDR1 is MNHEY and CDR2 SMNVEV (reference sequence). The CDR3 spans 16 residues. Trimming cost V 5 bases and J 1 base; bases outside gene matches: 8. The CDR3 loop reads CASSQLLSGRSYEQYF. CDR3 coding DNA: TGTGCCAGCAGTCAGCTTCTTAGCGGGAGGTCCTACGAGCAGTACTTC.